This T cell receptor beta chain was found in a study of T cell repertoires in cytomegalovirus infection. In the study overall: Public TCR beta signatures marked donors with CMV infection and the matching HLA. Study-wide findings and caveats: Identification of carriers of CMV plus the relevant HLA was performed using cumulative public TCR beta family frequency. HLA-C-restricted CMV clonotypes gave the most frequent clonotype in two of eight donors.

Notes on this clonotype: Its antigen remains unknown.

The length of the CDR3 is 16 residues. Trimming shortened V by 4 bases and J by 10 bases, and 25 bases separated the two germline ends. TCRdb reanalysed the reads using MiXCR and keeps one entry per CDR3 protein. In the table there are more than 350,000 distinct CDR3 sequences, approximately 30% of which are singletons. The receptor's source is a human donor in good health (CMV status not recorded). Some clones in this sample may be carry-over from other donors' samples. Sample: PBMCs. This chain connects TRBV12-3 or TRBV12-4 to TRBJ1-1; the D gene is possibly TRBD1 (5 bases). The CDR3 DNA is TGTGCCAGCAGTTCCAGCCATCGTGTGAGGGGCAGAAGAGCTTTCTTT. It translates to CASSSSHRVRGRRAFF.